The clone carrying this T cell receptor (beta chain) was recorded at least ten times. The antigen remains unidentified. Trimming removed 5 bases from V and 4 bases from J; junction bases left unmatched: 6. Germline V gives CDR1 GTSNPN, CDR2 SVGIG (reference sequence). The CDR3 sequence is 13 residues long. The data were taken from a study of human T cells and chemical hapten exposure. Study context: Per-sample variation in TCR yield stemmed mainly from small pooled library volume differences.

Whole-study results and caveats: Healthy people's immune response may differ from that of the donors, who had alopecia.

Time point indicated: patch test 1, 2 weeks after DPC sensitization. Treatment denoted: therapeutic diphenylcyclopropenone sensitization with weekly scalp DPC. Blood was collected ahead of every patch test applied. TCRdb fed the RACE reads into MiXCR, producing one record per CDR3 protein. Among about 71,000 distinct CDR3 sequences, around 10% were seen once, and the ten largest hold more than 2.5%. The clonotype originates from a woman in her thirties or forties with alopecia areata. Some clones in this sample may be carry-over from other donors' samples. The chain recombines TRBV30 with TRBJ1-1, with 8 bases fitting TRBD1. The material was whole blood, obtained in connection with sensitization to the hapten diphenylcyclopropenone (DPC). CDR3 sequence: CAWYRGEGTEAFF. The CDR3 coding sequence is TGTGCCTGGTACAGGGGGGAGGGCACTGAAGCTTTCTTT.